This TCR beta chain was identified during a study of control samples from healthy donors and cancer patients (dated by TCRdb to the early 2020s). The library was made by the immunoSEQ multiplex PCR assay. TCRdb obtained this table from immuneACCESS and retained in-frame rearrangements with V and J assigned. These tables miss some clones; where compared with another copy, unresolved V genes account for less than half of the shortfall, and the remainder is unexplained. This sample lists 160,000 or so clones; roughly 94% were detected once. The top ten clonotypes cover 14% of the sample. This clone came up a few times. The clone's antigen remains unknown. Qualities for individual bases were not recorded, and no much larger clone is one base off. The sequenced material came from PBMCs. This clonotype was sampled from a man in his sixties with colorectal cancer.

The DNA sequence is TGTGCCAGCTCACTAGGACAGGGCCAGAATTCACCCCTCCACTTT. It translates to CASSLGQGQNSPLHF. The sequence joins TRBV18 to TRBJ1-6, with 8 bases matching TRBD1. CDR1 KGHSH and CDR2 LQKENI were looked up in the germline V gene. Spanning cysteine to phenylalanine, the CDR3 consists of 15 amino acids. Only CDR3 DNA remains: 45 bases, in frame from the first base. V loses 4 bases at its end and J loses 7 bases; junction bases beyond the gene matches: 6.